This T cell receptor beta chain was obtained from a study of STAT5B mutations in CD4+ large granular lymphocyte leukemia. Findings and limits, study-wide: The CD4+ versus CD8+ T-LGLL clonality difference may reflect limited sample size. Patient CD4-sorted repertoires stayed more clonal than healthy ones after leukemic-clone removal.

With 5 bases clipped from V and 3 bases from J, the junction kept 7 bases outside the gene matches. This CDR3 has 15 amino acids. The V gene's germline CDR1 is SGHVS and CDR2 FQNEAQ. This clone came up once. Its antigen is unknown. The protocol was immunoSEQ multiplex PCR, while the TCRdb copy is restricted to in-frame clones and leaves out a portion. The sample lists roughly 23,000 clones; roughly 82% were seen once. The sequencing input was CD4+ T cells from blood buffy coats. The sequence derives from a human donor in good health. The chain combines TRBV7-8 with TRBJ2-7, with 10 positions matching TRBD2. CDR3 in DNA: TGTGCCAGCAGCCCAGAACTAGCGGGGAGCTACGAGCAGTACTTC. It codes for CASSPELAGSYEQYF.